The clone carrying this T cell receptor beta chain showed up just a few times. This sample is drawn from a study of identical twins. Via MiXCR, TCRdb re-called the 5' RACE reads, giving one row per CDR3 protein. This table has some 760,000 distinct CDR3 sequences, around a sixth appearing once. The ends lost 3 bases at V and 1 base at J; junction bases unmatched: 5. The CDR3 is 14 amino acids. Germline CDR1 DFQATT, CDR2 SNEGSKA (reference sequence). These sequences were also reported in another study, on T cells expressing NK-cell markers.

The rearrangement uses TRBV20-1 and TRBJ2-7; the match to TRBD2 covers 8 bases. Source material: PBMCs. The sequence was obtained from a woman between 18 and 30 years old in good health. This CDR3 is CSASGRALSYEQYF. DNA of the CDR3: TGCAGTGCTAGCGGGAGGGCCCTTTCCTACGAGCAGTACTTC.